The entry that follows covers one TCR beta chain sequence. The data are from a study of shared T cell receptors in the human thymus. Repertoires were generated with immunoSEQ multiplex PCR, while TCRdb's copy carries only in-frame clones and drops some. The table shows 700,000 or so clones, with 70% to 90% occurring only once. J gave up 5 bases and V 1 base, and 12 bases lay outside the gene matches. Germline V gene data show CDR1 as SGHVS and CDR2 as FNYEAQ. The length of the CDR3 is 18 residues. These same records also appear under a second study, on human thymus T cells.

This receptor was taken from a girl under three years old with a congenital heart defect. The chain is built from TRBV7-6 and TRBJ1-4; 8 bases are shared with TRBD1. The sequencing sample was made of thymocytes. The CDR3 region has the DNA TGTGCCAGCAGCTTAGGGAGTGACAGGGGTGTCCTCAATGAAAAACTGTTTTTT. It yields the protein CASSLGSDRGVLNEKLFF. The variable domain in full, with the rest retrieved from reference TRBV7-6 and TRBJ1-4, is GAGVSQSPRYKVTKRGQDVALRCDPISGHVSLYWYRQALGQGPEFLTYFNYEAQQDKSGLPNDRFSAERPEGSISTLTIQRTEQRDSAMYRCASSLGSDRGVLNEKLFFGSGTQLSVL.